The 5 T cell receptor beta chains reported below all come from one sample, sequenced in a study of PD-L1 blockade in urothelial cancer (TCRdb year 2017). Reading the label with the study, this specimen's time point is: pretreatment peripheral blood. Receptor amplification or capture employed the immunoSEQ multiplex PCR assay. The table was pulled from immuneACCESS by TCRdb, which kept in-frame rearrangements only. Such tables lose some clones; where checked, under half of the loss comes from unresolved V genes, and the rest has no known cause. In this sample the table shows 75,000 to 95,000 clones, around 85% of which occur a single time. Together, the top ten hold more than 6.5% of the sample. The starting material was PBMCs, obtained around atezolizumab (anti-PD-L1) treatment. The receptors shown here come from a man in his forties or fifties with urothelial cancer.

The chain recombines TRBV4-1 with TRBJ2-1; tentative D call: TRBD2 (6 bases). V lost 5 bases, J lost 1 base, and 12 bases lay in between. This CDR3 is 15 amino acids long. Germline-derived CDR1 and CDR2 are MGHRA and YSYEKL. CDR3 sequence reads: CASSSSVLSYNEQFF. The CDR3 nucleotides read TGCGCCAGCAGCTCTAGCGTCCTTTCCTACAATGAGCAGTTCTTC.

This chain links TRBV5-5 with TRBJ1-1; TRBD1 agrees at 10 bases. Trimming took 4 bases from V and 3 from J; bases not matched to a gene: 12. Germline assignment: CDR1 SGHKS and CDR2 YYEKEE (reference sequence). CDR3 length: 17 residues. The CDR3 DNA reads as TGTGCCAGCAGCCCGAGACAGGGGGCTTTTAGTGACACTGAAGCTTTCTTT. Translation: CASSPRQGAFSDTEAFF.

CDR3 in amino acids: CASPLGGLAGSGYNEQFF. CDR3 coding DNA: TGTGCCAGCCCTCTAGGGGGACTAGCGGGATCAGGCTACAATGAGCAGTTCTTC. The rearrangement links TRBV5-8 to TRBJ2-1; 13 nucleotides line up with TRBD2. This CDR3 region has 18 residues. Germline CDR1 is SGHTS and CDR2 is YDEGEE. Germline trimming cut 7 bases from V and 3 bases from J; bases unmatched to any gene: 13.

The chain employs TRBV7-2 and TRBJ2-7, with 10 bases matching TRBD1. V lost 5 bases to trimming and J lost 7 bases; unmatched junction nucleotides: 11. Germline CDR1 is SGHTA and CDR2 is FQGNSA. CDR3 length: 15 residues. The CDR3 here is CASSRLGQGGGEQYF. In DNA, the CDR3 is TGTGCCAGCAGCCGACTCGGACAGGGGGGAGGGGAGCAGTACTTC.

The rearrangement joins TRBV6-6 to TRBJ2-7; TRBD1 aligns across 8 bases. Losses at the gene ends were 4 bases for V and 4 bases for J; bases not matched to a gene: 9. CDR3 size: 15 residues. Per germline, CDR1 MNHNY and CDR2 SVGAGI (reference sequence). The chain's CDR3 is CASSSTSTGVYEQYF. The CDR3 region has the DNA TGTGCCAGCAGTTCCACATCGACAGGGGTTTACGAGCAGTACTTC.